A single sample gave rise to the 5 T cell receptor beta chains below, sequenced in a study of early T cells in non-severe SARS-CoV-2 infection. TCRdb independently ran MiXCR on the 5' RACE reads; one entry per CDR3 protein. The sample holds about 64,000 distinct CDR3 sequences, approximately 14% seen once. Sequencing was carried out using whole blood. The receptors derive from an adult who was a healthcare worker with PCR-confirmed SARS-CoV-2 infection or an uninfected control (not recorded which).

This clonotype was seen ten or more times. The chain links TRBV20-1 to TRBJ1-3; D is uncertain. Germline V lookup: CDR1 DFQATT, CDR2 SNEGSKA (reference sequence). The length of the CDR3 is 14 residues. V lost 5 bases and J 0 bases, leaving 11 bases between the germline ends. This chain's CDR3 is CSAAPPGSGNTIYF. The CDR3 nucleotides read TGCAGTGCTGCCCCCCCCGGCTCTGGAAACACCATATATTTT.

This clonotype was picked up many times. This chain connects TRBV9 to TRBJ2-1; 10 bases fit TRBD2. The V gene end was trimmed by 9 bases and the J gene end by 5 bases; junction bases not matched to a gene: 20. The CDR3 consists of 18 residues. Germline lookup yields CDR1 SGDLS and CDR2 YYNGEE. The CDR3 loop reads CATFQAGLWLAGDNEQFF. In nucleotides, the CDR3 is TGTGCCACCTTCCAGGCAGGTTTGTGGCTAGCGGGGGACAATGAGCAGTTCTTC. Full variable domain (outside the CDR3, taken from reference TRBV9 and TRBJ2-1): DSGVTQTPKHLITATGQRVTLRCSPRSGDLSVYWYQQSLDQGLQFLIQYYNGEERAKGNILERFSAQQFPDLHSELNLSSLELGDSALYFCATFQAGLWLAGDNEQFFGPGTRLTVL.

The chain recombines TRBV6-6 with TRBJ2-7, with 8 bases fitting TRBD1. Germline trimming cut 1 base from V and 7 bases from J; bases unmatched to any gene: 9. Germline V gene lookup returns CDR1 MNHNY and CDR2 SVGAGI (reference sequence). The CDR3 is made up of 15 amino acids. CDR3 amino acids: CASSYLDRGIGEQYF. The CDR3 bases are TGTGCCAGCAGTTACTTAGACAGGGGCATCGGGGAGCAGTACTTC.

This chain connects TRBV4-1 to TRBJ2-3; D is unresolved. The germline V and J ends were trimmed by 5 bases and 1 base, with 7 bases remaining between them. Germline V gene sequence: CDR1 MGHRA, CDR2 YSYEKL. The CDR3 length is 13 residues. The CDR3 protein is CASSIPGTDTQYF. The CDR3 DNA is TGCGCCAGCAGCATCCCCGGCACAGATACGCAGTATTTT.

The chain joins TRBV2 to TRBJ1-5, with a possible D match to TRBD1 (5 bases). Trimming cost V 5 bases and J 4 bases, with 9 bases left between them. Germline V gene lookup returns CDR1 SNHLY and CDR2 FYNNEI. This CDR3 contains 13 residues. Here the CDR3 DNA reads TGTGCCAGCAGTCCAGGGACGAATCAGCCCCAGCATTTT. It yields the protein CASSPGTNQPQHF.